This paragraph reports one TCR beta chain. This record comes from a study of cytomegalovirus exposure and HLA in healthy donors. The CDR3 is 15 residues long. The V end was cut by 1 base, the J end by 15 bases, with 22 bases between. CDR1 and CDR2 (germline): MNHNS, SASEGT. The PCR employed 60 Vbeta primers together with 13 Jbeta primers. Libraries were prepared by immunoSEQ multiplex PCR; TCRdb keeps only in-frame clonotypes and omits some of them. The sample has under 150,000 clones; approximately 83% are singletons. The sequencing input was PBMCs. The origin of this receptor is a woman aged 18-30 years in good health and CMV-seronegative. The V and J genes are TRBV6-1 and TRBJ2-1, with a tentative D call TRBD1 (6 bases). Here the CDR3 DNA reads TGTGCCAGCAGTGAAGTTTTAGGTTTGACAGGCCCCAGGTTCTTC. It translates to CASSEVLGLTGPRFF.